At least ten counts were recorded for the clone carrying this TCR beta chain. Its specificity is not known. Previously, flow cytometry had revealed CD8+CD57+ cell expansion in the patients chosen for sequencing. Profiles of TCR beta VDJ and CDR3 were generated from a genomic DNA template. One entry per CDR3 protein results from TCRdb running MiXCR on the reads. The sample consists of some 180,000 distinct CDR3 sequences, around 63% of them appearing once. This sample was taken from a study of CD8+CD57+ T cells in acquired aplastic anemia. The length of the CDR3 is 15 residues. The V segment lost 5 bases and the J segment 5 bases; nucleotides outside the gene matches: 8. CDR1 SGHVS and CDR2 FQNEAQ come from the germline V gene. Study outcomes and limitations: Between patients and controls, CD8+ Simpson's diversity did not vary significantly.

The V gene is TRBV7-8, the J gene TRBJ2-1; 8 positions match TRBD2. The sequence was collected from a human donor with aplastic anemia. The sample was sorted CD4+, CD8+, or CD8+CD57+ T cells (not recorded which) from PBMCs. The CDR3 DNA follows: TGTGCCAGCAGCGCCGGGACTAGACCCAACAATGAGCAGTTCTTC. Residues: CASSAGTRPNNEQFF.